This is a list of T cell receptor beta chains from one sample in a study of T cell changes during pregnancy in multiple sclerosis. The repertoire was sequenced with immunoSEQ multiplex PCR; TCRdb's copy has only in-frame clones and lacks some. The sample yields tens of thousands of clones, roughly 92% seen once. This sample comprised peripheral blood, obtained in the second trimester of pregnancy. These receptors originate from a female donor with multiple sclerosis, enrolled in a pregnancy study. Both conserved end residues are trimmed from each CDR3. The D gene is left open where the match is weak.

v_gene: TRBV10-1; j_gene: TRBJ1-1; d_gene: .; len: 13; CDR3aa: ASSESPTRGAEAF
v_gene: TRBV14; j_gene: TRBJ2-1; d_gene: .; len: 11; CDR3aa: ASSSGLYNEQF
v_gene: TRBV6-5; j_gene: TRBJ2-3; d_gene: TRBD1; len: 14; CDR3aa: ASSYSGTGVADTQY
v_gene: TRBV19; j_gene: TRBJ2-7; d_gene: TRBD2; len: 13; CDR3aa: ASSINPSGSTEQY
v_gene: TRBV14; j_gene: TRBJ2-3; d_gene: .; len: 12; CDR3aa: ASSQAVGADTQY
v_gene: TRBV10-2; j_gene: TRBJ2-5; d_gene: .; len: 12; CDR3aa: ASSRDTGGETQY
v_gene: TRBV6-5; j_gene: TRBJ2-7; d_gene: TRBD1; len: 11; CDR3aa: ASSYGVGTGPY
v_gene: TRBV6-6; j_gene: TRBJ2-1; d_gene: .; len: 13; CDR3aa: ASNDGGEGHSEQF
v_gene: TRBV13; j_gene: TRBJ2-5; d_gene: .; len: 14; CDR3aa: ASSLRPTGPQETQY
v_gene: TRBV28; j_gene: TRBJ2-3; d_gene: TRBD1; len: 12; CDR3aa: ASSWFRGRDTQY
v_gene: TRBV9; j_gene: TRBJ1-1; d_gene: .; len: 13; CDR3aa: ASSVGVQMNTEAF
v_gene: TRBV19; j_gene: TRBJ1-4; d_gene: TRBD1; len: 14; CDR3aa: ASSIGQGATNEKLF
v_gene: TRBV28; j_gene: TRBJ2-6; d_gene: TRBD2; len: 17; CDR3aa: ASSLALGGRDSGANVLT
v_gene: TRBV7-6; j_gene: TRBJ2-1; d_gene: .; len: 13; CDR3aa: ASSSSTGLYNEQF
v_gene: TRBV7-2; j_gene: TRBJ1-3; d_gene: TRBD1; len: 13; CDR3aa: ASGEQGASGNTIY
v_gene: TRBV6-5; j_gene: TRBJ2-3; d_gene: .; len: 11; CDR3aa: ASSYGEADTQY
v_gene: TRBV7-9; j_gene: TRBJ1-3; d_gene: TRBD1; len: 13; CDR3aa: ASSSNLDRGNTIY
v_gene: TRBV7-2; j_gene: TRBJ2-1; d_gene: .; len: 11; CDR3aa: ASSLNTVNEQF
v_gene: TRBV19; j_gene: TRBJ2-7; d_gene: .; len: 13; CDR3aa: ASSKLGGEVYEQY
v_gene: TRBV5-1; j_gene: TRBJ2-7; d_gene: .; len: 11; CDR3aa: ASSLDIRYEQY
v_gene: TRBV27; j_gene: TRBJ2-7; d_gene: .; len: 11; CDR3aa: ASSWVGGHEQY
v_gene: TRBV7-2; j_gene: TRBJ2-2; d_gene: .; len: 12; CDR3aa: ASSLNPNSGELF